The rows below give T cell receptor beta chains drawn from one sample of a study of identifying expanded T cells in peripheral blood. Method: immunoSEQ multiplex PCR; TCRdb's copy keeps in-frame clones and lacks some. Altogether about 80,000 clones are present, around 90% being singletons, with the ten largest covering approximately 7%. The sample taken for sequencing was blood. The receptors were gathered from a person aged 18 to 69 in good health. Each CDR3 is given with its conserved first and last residue. D genes are given only for firm matches. Part of the rows lack a size; the others show once, few, many or a class for expanded clones.

CDR3 length | D gene | J gene | clone size | V gene | CDR3 DNA | CDR3 protein
14 | NA | TRBJ2-1 | NA | TRBV13 | TGTGCCAGCAGCATCGACAGGGAGGAGAATGAGCAGTTCTTC | CASSIDREENEQFF
15 | TRBD1 | TRBJ1-4 | NA | TRBV4-2 | TGTGCCAGCAGCCAAGGGGACAGTACTAATGAAAAACTGTTTTTT | CASSQGDSTNEKLFF
14 | TRBD1 | TRBJ1-1 | NA | TRBV27 | TGTGCCAGCAGGCGGGCAGGGGGGTACACTGAAGCTTTCTTT | CASRRAGGYTEAFF
15 | NA | TRBJ1-4 | NA | TRBV28 | TGTGCCAGCAGTTTAGGTCTTGGGGGAAAAGAAAAACTGTTTTTT | CASSLGLGGKEKLFF
14 | NA | TRBJ2-7 | NA | TRBV7-9 | TGTGCCAGCAGCGACAAGATTAGGGGTTACGAGCAGTACTTC | CASSDKIRGYEQYF
14 | TRBD2 | TRBJ2-7 | NA | TRBV10-3 | TGTGCCATCAGCCGACTAGCGGGGGACTACGAGCAGTACTTC | CAISRLAGDYEQYF
13 | NA | TRBJ1-6 | NA | TRBV27 | TGTGCCAGCAGCCCGACAGGACATTCACCCCTCCACTTT | CASSPTGHSPLHF
15 | NA | TRBJ2-1 | once | TRBV6-1 | TGTGCCAGCAGGGTGCCTGGCCCCCGGTACAATGAGCAGTTCTTC | CASRVPGPRYNEQFF
13 | NA | TRBJ1-2 | few | TRBV6-1 | TGTGCCAGCAGTGAACAGGCAGACTATGGCTACACCTTC | CASSEQADYGYTF
13 | NA | TRBJ2-7 | NA | TRBV14 | TGTGCCAGCAGCCAACCGACCCGGGGCGAGCAGTACTTC | CASSQPTRGEQYF
16 | TRBD2 | TRBJ2-1 | NA | TRBV4-1 | TGCGCCAGCAGCCAAGGGATTGCGGGAGGGCCCTATGAGCAGTTCTTC | CASSQGIAGGPYEQFF
12 | NA | TRBJ1-1 | few | TRBV7-2 | TGTGCCAGCAGCCAGGGACTCAGCGCTGCTTTCTTT | CASSQGLSAAFF
15 | NA | TRBJ1-1 | NA | TRBV5-1 | TGCGCCAGCAGCTCAGGGTCCTCCTTAAACACTGAAGCTTTCTTT | CASSSGSSLNTEAFF
17 | TRBD2 | TRBJ2-2 | NA | TRBV10-3 | TGTGCCATCAGGGACCCTGGACTAGCGGGAGTCACCGGGGAGCTGTTTTTT | CAIRDPGLAGVTGELFF
12 | NA | TRBJ2-7 | NA | TRBV10-3 | TGTGCCAGGGGCGCTAACTCCTACGAGCAGTACTTC | CARGANSYEQYF
15 | NA | TRBJ2-5 | once | TRBV4-1 | TGCGCCAGTAGGGTGGGGTTTGGCCGACAAGAGACCCAGTACTTC | CASRVGFGRQETQYF
12 | NA | TRBJ1-2 | NA | TRBV18 | TGTGCCAGCTCACAGATCGACGGAGACTACACCTTC | CASSQIDGDYTF
14 | NA | TRBJ2-1 | NA | TRBV18 | TGTGCCAGCTCACCGCAGGGCTCCTACAATGAGCAGTTCTTC | CASSPQGSYNEQFF
17 | TRBD2 | TRBJ2-1 | NA | TRBV13 | TGTGCCAGCAGCTTAGTGTTGCGGGAGGTATGTGCCAATGAGCAGTTCTTC | CASSLVLREVCANEQFF
13 | TRBD1 | TRBJ1-5 | few | TRBV29-1 | TGCAGCGCAACCGGGACAGAGGGTCAGCCCCAGCATTTT | CSATGTEGQPQHF
16 | NA | TRBJ2-3 | NA | TRBV6-5 | TGTGCCAGCAGTTGGGGTCGCGGAGGTCGCACAGATACGCAGTATTTT | CASSWGRGGRTDTQYF
14 | NA | TRBJ1-1 | NA | TRBV19 | TGTGCCAGTAGAGTTTCAGGGGTTGGCACTGAAGCTTTCTTT | CASRVSGVGTEAFF
15 | NA | TRBJ2-3 | NA | TRBV5-1 | TGCGCCAGCAGCTTGGTAGGCGGGGGCACAGATACGCAGTATTTT | CASSLVGGGTDTQYF
17 | TRBD2 | TRBJ2-1 | NA | TRBV6-4 | TGTGCCAGCAGCCCCGGGTTAGCGGGCCTCTCCTACAATGAGCAGTTCTTC | CASSPGLAGLSYNEQFF
15 | NA | TRBJ1-6 | NA | TRBV27 | TGTGCCAGCAGTTTAAGGGGATCCCCCTTGTCGCCCCTCCACTTT | CASSLRGSPLSPLHF
18 | TRBD1 | TRBJ1-2 | NA | TRBV9 | TGTGCCAGCAGCCCACGGGGGGGACAGATTAATACAAACTATGGCTACACCTTC | CASSPRGGQINTNYGYTF
13 | TRBD2 | TRBJ2-1 | NA | TRBV2 | TGTGCCAACCCGGCGGGACTAGCGGGAGAGCAGTTCTTC | CANPAGLAGEQFF
16 | TRBD1 | TRBJ1-2 | NA | TRBV5-1 | TGCGCCAGCAGCTTGCCTAGGACAGGGGCCTCGTATGGCTACACCTTC | CASSLPRTGASYGYTF
16 | TRBD2 | TRBJ2-3 | NA | TRBV6-5 | TGTGCCAGCAGTTCCTTGACTAGCGGGAGACAAGATACGCAGTATTTT | CASSSLTSGRQDTQYF
12 | NA | TRBJ1-5 | NA | TRBV30 | TGTGCCTGGGGACTGGGCAATCAGCCCCAGCATTTT | CAWGLGNQPQHF
14 | NA | TRBJ1-2 | NA | TRBV28 | TGTGCCAGCAGTTTACTGGCTGCTGGCTATGGCTACACCTTC | CASSLLAAGYGYTF
14 | TRBD1 | TRBJ1-5 | NA | TRBV4-1 | TGCGCCAGCAGCCAAAGGACAGGGGGGCAGCCCCAGCATTTT | CASSQRTGGQPQHF
15 | TRBD1 | TRBJ2-7 | NA | TRBV6-6 | TGTGCCAGCATCCCCGGCCGGACAGGGGCGGACGAGCAGTACTTC | CASIPGRTGADEQYF
14 | TRBD2 | TRBJ2-4 | NA | TRBV5-1 | TGCGCCAGCCGGCGAGGACTAGCGAGCGACATTCAGTACTTC | CASRRGLASDIQYF
15 | TRBD2 | TRBJ2-1 | NA | TRBV2 | TGTGCCAGCAGTCCCTGGAGCGGGGTAGGCAATGAGCAGTTCTTC | CASSPWSGVGNEQFF
14 | NA | TRBJ1-4 | once | TRBV30 | TGTGCCTGGAGCGTTACAGGGTTAGGTGAAAAACTGTTTTTT | CAWSVTGLGEKLFF
17 | TRBD1 | TRBJ1-3 | NA | TRBV11-2 | TGTGCCAGCAGCTTGGTCACAGGGGCGCTCTCTGGAAACACCATATATTTT | CASSLVTGALSGNTIYF
18 | NA | TRBJ1-5 | NA | TRBV6-4 | TGTGCCAGCAGTGACTCCGACAGAGGTCTTGAGGGGGGTCAGCCCCAGCATTTT | CASSDSDRGLEGGQPQHF
16 | NA | TRBJ1-3 | NA | TRBV4-1 | TGCGCCAGCAGCCAATCGCTGGACAGCACTGGAAACACCATATATTTT | CASSQSLDSTGNTIYF
14 | TRBD1 | TRBJ2-5 | once | TRBV14 | TGTGCCAGCAGCCCCGACAGGGGGAGGCAGACCCAGTACTTC | CASSPDRGRQTQYF
18 | NA | TRBJ2-1 | few | TRBV9 | TGTGCCAGCAGCCCTCAATTGGTGGGATCGAGCTCCTACAATGAGCAGTTCTTC | CASSPQLVGSSSYNEQFF
16 | NA | TRBJ2-7 | NA | TRBV14 | TGTGCCAGCAGCCAAGCCCAGGGTCACGGGTACTACGAGCAGTACTTC | CASSQAQGHGYYEQYF
15 | TRBD2 | TRBJ2-3 | NA | TRBV29-1 | TGCAGCGTGCAGGGACTAGCGGGAGAAGCAGATACGCAGTATTTT | CSVQGLAGEADTQYF
14 | TRBD1 | TRBJ1-1 | NA | TRBV2 | TGTGCCAGCAGGACGGGACAGGGCCGACCTGAAGCTTTCTTT | CASRTGQGRPEAFF
15 | TRBD1 | TRBJ2-7 | NA | TRBV27 | TGTGCCAGCAAGGGTCGCGGGACAGGAGTTTACGAGCAGTACTTC | CASKGRGTGVYEQYF